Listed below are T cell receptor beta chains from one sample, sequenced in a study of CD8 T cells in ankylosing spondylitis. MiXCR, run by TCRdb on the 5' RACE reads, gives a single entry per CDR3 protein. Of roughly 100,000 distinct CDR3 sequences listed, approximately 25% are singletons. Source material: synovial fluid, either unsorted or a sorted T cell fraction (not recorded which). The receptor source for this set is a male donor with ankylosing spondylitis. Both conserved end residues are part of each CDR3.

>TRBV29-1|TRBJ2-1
CSVEGTSGRAEQFF
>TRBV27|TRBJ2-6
CASSSGVRVSGANVLTF
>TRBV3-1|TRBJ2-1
CASSQVSGTSGSNEQFF
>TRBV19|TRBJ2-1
CASSIRRGGNNEQFF
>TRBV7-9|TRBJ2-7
CASSFPRGGIAYEQYF
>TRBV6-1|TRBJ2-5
CASVQPVIAGGRETQYF
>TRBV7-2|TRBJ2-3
CASSLSGRVTDTQYF
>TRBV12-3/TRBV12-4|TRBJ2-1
CASSFFHGVATKGSAEQFF
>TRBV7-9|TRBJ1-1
CASSGRDTLNTEAFF
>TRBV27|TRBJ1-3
CASRRTGSSGNTIYF
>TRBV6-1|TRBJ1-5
CASSDREGQPQHF
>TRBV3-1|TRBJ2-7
CASSPKPGTSVREQYF
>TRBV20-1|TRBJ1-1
CSASNPRRNTEAFF
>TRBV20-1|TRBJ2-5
CSADSGRGAQETQYF
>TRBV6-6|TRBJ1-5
CANAQGFDQPQHF
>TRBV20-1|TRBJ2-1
CSAEPDRF
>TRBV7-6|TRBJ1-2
CASSFPESSVYTF
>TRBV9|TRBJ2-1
CASSRESSNEQFF
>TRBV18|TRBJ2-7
CASSPQVSAGAQEQYF
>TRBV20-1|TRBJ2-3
CSARPSDRFYTDTQYF
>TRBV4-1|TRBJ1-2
CASSQVGQGRSGYTF
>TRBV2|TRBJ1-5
CASNWGSQNQPQHF
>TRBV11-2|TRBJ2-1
CASSLGEGAGRGYNEQFF
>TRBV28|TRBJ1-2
CASSFLPGGNGYTF
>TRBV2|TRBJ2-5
CASSEGLAGELETQYF
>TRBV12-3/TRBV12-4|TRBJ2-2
CASSWTGGLVNTGELFF
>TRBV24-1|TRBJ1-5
CATTSGQSNQPQHF
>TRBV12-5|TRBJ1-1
CASGPSLTEAFF
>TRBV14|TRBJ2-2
CASSQEIPQRNTGELFF
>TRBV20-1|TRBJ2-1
CSARDSKRGTYNEQFF
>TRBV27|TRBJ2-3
CASSSTGHPDTQYF
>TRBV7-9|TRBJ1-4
CASSLVSGSTNEKLFF
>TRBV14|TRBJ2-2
CASSQGGAELFF
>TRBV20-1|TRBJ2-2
CSARPSGRHTGELFF
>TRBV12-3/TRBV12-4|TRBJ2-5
CASSRRETQYF
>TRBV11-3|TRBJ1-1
CASSLDGTAETEAFF
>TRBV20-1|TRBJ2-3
CSASTPGQGMSDTQYF
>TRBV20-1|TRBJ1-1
CSARKQGSTEAFF
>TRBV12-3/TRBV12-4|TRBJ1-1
CASTLRAKEAFF
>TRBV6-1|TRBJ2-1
CASRRTSGGNNEQFF